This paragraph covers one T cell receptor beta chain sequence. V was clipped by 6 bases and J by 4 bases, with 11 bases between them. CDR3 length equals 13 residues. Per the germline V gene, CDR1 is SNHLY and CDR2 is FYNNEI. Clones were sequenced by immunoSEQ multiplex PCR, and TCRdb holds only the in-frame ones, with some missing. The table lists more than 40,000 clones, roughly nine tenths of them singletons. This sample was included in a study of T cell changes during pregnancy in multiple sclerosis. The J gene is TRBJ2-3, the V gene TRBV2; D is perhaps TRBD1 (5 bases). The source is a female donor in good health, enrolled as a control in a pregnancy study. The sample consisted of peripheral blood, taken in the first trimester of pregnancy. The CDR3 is CASRGPNSDTQYF. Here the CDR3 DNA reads TGTGCCAGCAGGGGGCCCAATTCAGATACGCAGTATTTT.